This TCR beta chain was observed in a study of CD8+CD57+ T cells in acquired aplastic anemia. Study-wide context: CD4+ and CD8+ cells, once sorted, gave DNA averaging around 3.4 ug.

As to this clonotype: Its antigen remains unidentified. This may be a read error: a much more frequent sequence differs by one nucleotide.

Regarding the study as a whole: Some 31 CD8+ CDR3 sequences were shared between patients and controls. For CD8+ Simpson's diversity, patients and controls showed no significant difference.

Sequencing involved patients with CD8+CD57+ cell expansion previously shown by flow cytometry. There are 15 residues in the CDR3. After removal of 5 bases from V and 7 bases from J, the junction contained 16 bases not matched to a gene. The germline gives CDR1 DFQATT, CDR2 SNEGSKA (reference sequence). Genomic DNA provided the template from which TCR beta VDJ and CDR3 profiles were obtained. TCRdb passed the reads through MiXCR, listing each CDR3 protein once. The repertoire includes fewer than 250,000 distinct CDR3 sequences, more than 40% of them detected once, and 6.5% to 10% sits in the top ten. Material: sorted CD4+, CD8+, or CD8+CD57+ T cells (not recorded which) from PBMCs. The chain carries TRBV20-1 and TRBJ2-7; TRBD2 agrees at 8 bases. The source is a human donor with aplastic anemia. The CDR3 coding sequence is TGCAGTGCTTCCTCGGGCGGGAGGACCTACAATGAGCAGTACTTC. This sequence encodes CSASSGGRTYNEQYF.